The 20 T cell receptor beta chains in this list originate from one sample, sequenced in a study of CXCR3-negative and CXCR3-positive naive CD8 T cells. UMI-labeled 5' RACE yielded the TRB cDNA libraries. TCRdb re-called the 5' RACE reads and shows each CDR3 protein once, DNA omitted. The repertoire shows tens of thousands of distinct CDR3 sequences; the top ten hold around 1.6%. The specimen sequenced was naive CXCR3- CD8+ T cells from blood. Stated subset: CD45RO-CCR7+CD27+CD95- naive CD8+ T cells lacking CXCR3 (TNR3-). All receptors come from a human donor in good health. Some clones in this sample may be carry-over from other donors' samples.

The chain employs TRBV5-6 and TRBJ2-7; TCRdb designates TRBD2, a call that cannot be tested without DNA. Germline V gene data show CDR1 as SGHDT and CDR2 as YYEEEE. The CDR3 runs 16 residues. The CDR3: CASSHGTSGGEYEQYF. The full variable domain, in which reference TRBV5-6 and TRBJ2-7 provide the parts outside the CDR3, is DAGVTQSPTHLIKTRGQQVTLRCSPKSGHDTVSWYQQALGQGPQFIFQYYEEEERQRGNFPDRFSGHQFPNYSSELNVNALLLGDSALYLCASSHGTSGGEYEQYFGPGTRLTVT.

V and J are TRBV28 and TRBJ2-1; TCRdb reports TRBD2, a call that lacks DNA to check it against. The CDR3 length is 15 residues. Per germline, CDR1 MDHEN and CDR2 SYDVKM. The CDR3 protein is CASSEREVSYNEQFF.

The gene calls are TRBV4-1 and TRBJ1-2; TCRdb's D call of TRBD1 is untestable without DNA. The CDR3 sequence is 15 residues long. Germline CDR1 reads MGHRA; CDR2 reads YSYEKL. CDR3 amino acids: CASSPSGQGNYGYTF.

The genes are TRBV20-1 and TRBJ2-1. The CDR3 has 15 residues. Germline V gene sequence: CDR1 DFQATT, CDR2 SNEGSKA (reference sequence). The CDR3 sequence is CSASLSINSYNEQFF.

The chain is built from TRBV28 and TRBJ1-1; TCRdb names TRBD1, which stays unverified in the absence of DNA. Germline V lookup: CDR1 MDHEN, CDR2 SYDVKM. The CDR3 is made up of 14 amino acids. CDR3 amino acids: CASSFSTANTEAFF.

J is TRBJ2-7 and V is TRBV28; TCRdb's D gene call, TRBD2, goes unchecked for lack of DNA. This CDR3 contains 15 residues. CDR1 is MDHEN and CDR2 is SYDVKM in the germline V gene. CDR3 amino acids: CASRGLAGGSYEQYF.

The J gene is TRBJ2-7, the V gene TRBV6-6. The CDR3 length is 12 residues. CDR1 and CDR2 from the germline V gene are MNHNY and SVGAGI (reference sequence). The CDR3 here is CASGEDPYEQYF.

CDR3 sequence reads: CASSDVSGSSYNEQFF. The V and J genes are TRBV25-1 and TRBJ2-1; TCRdb's assignment of TRBD2 cannot be checked, as there is no DNA. CDR1 is MGHDK and CDR2 is SYGVNS in the germline V gene. CDR3 length equals 16 residues. Combining the CDR3 with reference TRBV25-1 and TRBJ2-1 gives the whole variable domain EADIYQTPRYLVIGTGKKITLECSQTMGHDKMYWYQQDPGMELHLIHYSYGVNSTEKGDLSSESTVSRIRTEHFPLTLESARPSHTSQYLCASSDVSGSSYNEQFFGPGTRLTVL.

This chain uses TRBV12-3 or TRBV12-4 with TRBJ2-7; TCRdb outputs TRBD2, but without DNA this stays unchecked. The CDR3 is 17 residues long. The CDR3 loop is CASSLGQRGTNSYEQYF.

The CDR3 loop is CSGSTGTYEQYF. The rearrangement joins TRBV20-1 to TRBJ2-7. The CDR3 runs to 12 residues. In germline, CDR1 is DFQATT, CDR2 SNEGSKA (reference sequence).

The rearrangement joins TRBV4-2 to TRBJ2-5; TCRdb outputs TRBD2, but without DNA this stays unchecked. Germline CDR1 reads LGHNA; CDR2 reads YNFKEQ. The CDR3 runs to 15 residues. The CDR3 is CASSQVGLAQETQYF.

The rearrangement links TRBV29-1 to TRBJ1-1. The CDR3 runs 11 residues. CDR1 and CDR2 from the germline V gene are SQVTM and ANQGSEA. CDR3 sequence: CSLVSNTEAFF.

The chain's CDR3 is CSVDGQGTYEQYF. This rearrangement joins TRBV29-1 to TRBJ2-7; as DNA is missing, the TRBD1 call by TCRdb cannot be tested. CDR3 length: 13 amino acids. Per the germline V gene, CDR1 is SQVTM and CDR2 is ANQGSEA.

CDR3 sequence reads: CASSLGLAGVNEQFF. V gene TRBV28 combines with J gene TRBJ2-1; TCRdb gives TRBD2 as the D gene, but with no DNA this cannot be confirmed. Germline values: CDR1 MDHEN, CDR2 SYDVKM. This CDR3 spans 15 amino acids.

The chain combines TRBV10-3 with TRBJ1-2; TCRdb names TRBD1, which stays unverified in the absence of DNA. Germline CDR1 is ENHRY and CDR2 is SYGVKD. The CDR3 has 13 amino acids. This CDR3 is CAIRVDRDYGYTF.

The V gene is TRBV3-1, the J gene TRBJ2-7; TCRdb returns TRBD1, unconfirmable since there is no DNA. CDR3 size: 15 residues. Germline-derived CDR1 and CDR2 are LGHDT and YNNKEL (reference sequence). This chain's CDR3 is CASSHVGQGTYEQYF.

V gene TRBV28 combines with J gene TRBJ2-5. The V gene's germline CDR1 is MDHEN and CDR2 SYDVKM. The CDR3 length is 13 residues. CDR3 in amino acids: CASSPTLPETQYF.

This chain links TRBV7-3 with TRBJ2-4; TCRdb's D call, TRBD1, is unchecked because there is no DNA. CDR3 length equals 16 residues. The germline gives CDR1 SGHTA, CDR2 FQGTGA. The CDR3 here is CASSTPRTLAKNIQYF.

This rearrangement joins TRBV4-2 to TRBJ1-1; no DNA is available, so the TRBD1 call from TCRdb remains unchecked. CDR1 and CDR2 from the germline V gene are LGHNA and YNFKEQ. The CDR3 contains 14 residues. The chain's CDR3 is CASSQDGGGLEAFF.

The V gene is TRBV7-6, the J gene TRBJ2-1. The CDR3 spans 17 residues. Germline assignment: CDR1 SGHVS and CDR2 FNYEAQ. CDR3 sequence reads: CASSSLRPTTYNNEQFF.